This TCR beta chain was captured in a study of blood T cell repertoires in COVID-19. Germline assignment: CDR1 LGHNT and CDR2 FRNRAP. Trimming removed 1 base from V and 4 bases from J, with 8 bases in between. This CDR3 has 14 amino acids. The table came from immunoSEQ multiplex PCR; TCRdb's copy has only in-frame clones and leaves some out. The sample contains about 180,000 clones, 75% to 90% of which appear only once. The chain recombines TRBV12-5 with TRBJ1-5; D not certain. The material sequenced was peripheral blood. The sequence was collected from a woman between 40 and 50 years old with COVID-19, enrolled during active disease. CDR3 DNA sequence: TGTGCTAGTGGTTTGGATCGGCGGAATCAGCCCCAGCATTTT. This encodes CASGLDRRNQPQHF.